The 17 T cell receptor beta chains below were found in one sample sequenced in a study of response to subunit inactivated influenza vaccine. TCRdb reprocessed the RT-PCR reads with MiXCR, giving one entry per CDR3 protein. The sample shows some 500,000 distinct CDR3 sequences, 10% to 15% of them seen only once. The material was PBMCs from blood, obtained roughly 45 days after vaccination. The receptors come from a man aged 50-60 years who received an inactivated influenza vaccine.

The chain couples TRBV20-1 to TRBJ2-3, with 9 bases identical to TRBD1. This CDR3 has 16 residues. From germline, CDR1 is DFQATT and CDR2 SNEGSKA (reference sequence). The J segment lost 1 base and the V segment lost 3 bases, leaving 8 bases of the junction unmatched. The CDR3 is CSASYPGQGGTDTQYF. Written as DNA, the CDR3 is TGCAGTGCTAGCTACCCGGGACAGGGTGGCACAGATACGCAGTATTTT.

This clonotype was counted ten times or more. The chain recombines TRBV12-3 or TRBV12-4 with TRBJ2-6, with D perhaps matching TRBD1 (5 bases). V lost 1 base to trimming and J lost 0 bases, with 7 bases between them. This CDR3 comprises 16 residues. CDR3 sequence: CASSLGGASGANVLTF. The CDR3 DNA is TGTGCCAGCAGTTTAGGGGGCGCCTCTGGGGCCAACGTCCTGACTTTC.

This clonotype was detected only a few times. The gene calls are TRBV15 and TRBJ1-4, with TRBD1 matching 8 bases. The CDR3 is made up of 16 amino acids. Losses at the gene ends were 0 bases for V and 7 bases for J; bases not matched to a gene: 7. Looked up from germline, CDR1 is LNHNV and CDR2 is YYDKDF (reference sequence). Here the CDR3 DNA reads TGTGCCACCAGCAGAGATCCCGGACAGGGAGGTGAAAAACTGTTTTTT. Translation: CATSRDPGQGGEKLFF.

This clonotype was found a few times. This sequence joins TRBV29-1 and TRBJ2-1; D gene unclear. With 7 bases removed from V and 7 bases from J, the gap between germline ends came to 17 bases. CDR1 is SQVTM, CDR2 ANQGSEA, per germline. The CDR3 is made up of 13 amino acids. CDR3 residues: CSAPNQIENEQFF. The CDR3 DNA reads TGCAGCGCCCCTAACCAGATCGAAAATGAGCAGTTCTTC.

In this sample, this clonotype turned up many times. The chain links TRBV28 to TRBJ2-7; the D gene is possibly TRBD1 (6 bases). The CDR3 consists of 14 residues. Trimming cost V 4 bases and J 3 bases, with 13 bases left between them. Germline V lookup: CDR1 MDHEN, CDR2 SYDVKM. For the CDR3, the DNA is TGTGCCAGCAGTTCCCCCCAGGGGTTCTACGAGCAGTACTTC. It yields the protein CASSSPQGFYEQYF.

There are many counts of this clonotype. The chain carries TRBV29-1 and TRBJ2-3; D unclear. V lost 5 bases and J lost 3, with 12 bases in between. The CDR3 covers 13 residues. Germline lookup yields CDR1 SQVTM and CDR2 ANQGSEA. The CDR3 DNA reads as TGCAGCGTTCACGGCAGGTCTACAGATACGCAGTATTTT. Translated, it gives CSVHGRSTDTQYF.

This clonotype was detected ten times or more. V gene TRBV7-2 combines with J gene TRBJ2-3; D not resolved. The CDR3 has 12 amino acids. Looked up from germline, CDR1 is SGHTA and CDR2 is FQGNSA. V shed 5 bases and J shed 2 bases, with 5 bases lying between them. This CDR3 reads CASSTYTDTQYF. The CDR3 nucleotides are TGTGCCAGCAGCACCTACACAGATACGCAGTATTTT.

This clonotype has just a few counts. The J gene is TRBJ2-2, the V gene TRBV18; no firm D call. Trimming left V 6 bases short and J 1 base short, with 15 bases between. This CDR3 is built from 16 residues. Germline CDR1 and CDR2: KGHSH and LQKENI. DNA of the CDR3: TGTGCCAGCTCGCGTCCTCTGCGGCAGAACACCGGGGAGCTGTTTTTT. Translation: CASSRPLRQNTGELFF.

A few counts support this clonotype. The chain is built from TRBV28 and TRBJ2-5, with 12 bases fitting TRBD2. Trimming cost V 2 bases and J 5 bases; bases outside gene matches: 6. This CDR3 has 16 residues. The V gene's germline CDR1 is MDHEN and CDR2 SYDVKM. The CDR3 DNA sequence: TGTGCCAGCAGTTTACGACTAGCGGGAGTTTTGGAGACCCAGTACTTC. Amino acids: CASSLRLAGVLETQYF.

This chain joins TRBV7-2 and TRBJ2-2; 12 bases fit TRBD2. Germline V gives CDR1 SGHTA, CDR2 FQGNSA. The CDR3 runs 17 residues. After removal of 1 base from V and 4 bases from J, the junction contained 4 bases not matched to a gene. The CDR3 spells CASSLGWTSGTTGELFF. CDR3 nucleotides: TGTGCCAGCAGCTTAGGGTGGACTAGCGGGACCACCGGGGAGCTGTTTTTT. The entire variable domain, with the rest obtained from reference TRBV7-2 and TRBJ2-2, is as follows: GAGVSQSPSNKVTEKGKDVELRCDPISGHTALYWYRQSLGQGLEFLIYFQGNSAPDKSGLPSDRFSAERTGGSVSTLTIQRTQQEDSAVYLCASSLGWTSGTTGELFFGEGSRLTVL.

This clonotype was observed many times. The V gene is TRBV12-3 or TRBV12-4, the J gene TRBJ2-5; TRBD1 aligns across 7 bases. The J segment lost 2 bases and the V segment lost 6 bases, leaving 6 bases of the junction unmatched. CDR3 length equals 14 residues. The CDR3: CASRSRDRQETQYF. The CDR3 region has the DNA TGTGCCAGCAGATCGAGGGACAGACAAGAGACCCAGTACTTC.

This clonotype was detected ten times or more. This sequence joins TRBV3-1 and TRBJ2-1; D is unclear. Germline V gene sequence: CDR1 LGHDT, CDR2 YNNKEL (reference sequence). V gave up 3 bases and J gave up 0 bases, with 6 bases separating them. The CDR3 length is 14 residues. The CDR3 nucleotides are TGTGCCAGCAGCCACGGTAGCTCCTACAATGAGCAGTTCTTC. This encodes CASSHGSSYNEQFF.

V and J are TRBV2 and TRBJ2-5; 9 bases agree with TRBD2. Losses at the gene ends were 3 bases for V and 5 bases for J; bases not matched to a gene: 10. Per the germline V gene, CDR1 is SNHLY and CDR2 is FYNNEI. CDR3 length: 16 residues. The CDR3 spells CASSDHPGLAGETQYF. The DNA for the CDR3 is TGTGCCAGCAGTGATCATCCGGGACTAGCTGGGGAGACCCAGTACTTC.

Only a few counts were recorded for this clonotype. CDR3 in DNA: TGTGCCACGGCGCCGGGGGGAAGGGCAGATACGCAGTATTTT. Protein sequence: CATAPGGRADTQYF. The chain couples TRBV24-1 to TRBJ2-3, with 7 nucleotides matching TRBD2. This CDR3 is built from 14 residues. Germline CDR1 is KGHDR and CDR2 is SFDVKD. Losses at the gene ends were 10 bases for V and 4 bases for J; bases not matched to a gene: 10.

The rearrangement uses TRBV6-2 or TRBV6-3 and TRBJ2-7, with TRBD2 identical over 11 bases. Germline CDR1 is MNHEY and CDR2 is SVGEGT. The CDR3 is made up of 15 amino acids. Trimming took 6 bases from V and 1 from J; bases not matched to a gene: 5. This chain's CDR3 is CASRIAGGHSYEQYF. The CDR3 DNA reads TGTGCCAGCAGAATAGCGGGAGGGCATTCCTACGAGCAGTACTTC.

This clonotype showed up just a few times. The CDR3 coding sequence is TGTGCCAGCAGCTTCACGGACGGGTATGGCTACACCTTC. It encodes CASSFTDGYGYTF. The rearrangement links TRBV11-2 to TRBJ1-2; no firm D call. The CDR3 sequence is 13 residues long. Trimming removed 3 bases from V and 5 bases from J, with 10 bases in between. Germline loops: CDR1 SGHAT, CDR2 FQNNGV.

The rearrangement links TRBV2 to TRBJ1-6; no firm D call. V shed 3 bases and J shed 7 bases, with 13 bases lying between them. The CDR3 is 15 amino acids. From germline, CDR1 is SNHLY and CDR2 FYNNEI. The CDR3 protein is CASSDKDLRNSPLHF. DNA of the CDR3: TGTGCCAGCAGTGACAAGGACTTACGGAATTCACCCCTCCACTTT.